The sequence of this TCR beta chain was determined in a study of human T cells and chemical hapten exposure. Study-level points and caveats: DPC sensitization produced no change in TCRs with frequency above 1 in 1000.

Total RNA was isolated from whole blood that had not been fractionated. Germline V gives CDR1 SGHRS, CDR2 YFSETQ. The CDR3 is made up of 16 amino acids. With V trimmed by 1 base and J by 8 bases, 12 bases remained unmatched. TCRdb redid the calling of the 5' RACE reads with MiXCR, one entry per CDR3 protein. The repertoire includes 110,000 or so distinct CDR3 sequences, roughly 19% of them detected once, and roughly 2.8% sits in the top ten. Details on this clonotype: Its cognate antigen is unknown.

The chain joins TRBV5-1 to TRBJ2-1; 7 bases are a match to TRBD2. The sequence was collected from a human donor in good health. The CDR3 is CASSLPLAARADEQFF. The CDR3 DNA follows: TGCGCCAGCAGCTTGCCCCTAGCGGCCAGAGCGGATGAGCAGTTCTTC.